The clone carrying this T cell receptor (beta chain) has ten or more counts. Its antigen remains unidentified. These data come from a study of spatial heterogeneity in lung cancer. Time point reported: sample taken at primary tumor resection. From the 5' RACE reads, TCRdb called clonotypes with MiXCR, one entry per CDR3 protein. The sample consists of some 25,000 distinct CDR3 sequences, approximately 7% of them appearing once. Notes on the study in general: Intratumoral expanded alpha and beta TCR counts were found to track tumor mutation counts.

The clonotype originates from a male donor with early-stage non-small cell lung cancer. Sequencing was performed on lung tumor tissue, taken at surgery.

The CDR3, as DNA: TGTGCCAGCAGTTCCACAGATACGCAGTATTTT. This codes for CASSSTDTQYF. The chain joins TRBV6-2 or TRBV6-3 to TRBJ2-3, with unresolved D. The CDR3 contains 11 residues. Germline V gene lookup returns CDR1 MNHEY and CDR2 SVGEGT. V was trimmed by 4 bases and J by 2 bases, leaving 1 base between them.